This TCR beta chain is drawn from a study of early T cells in non-severe SARS-CoV-2 infection (dated by TCRdb to the early 2020s). About the full investigation: TCR sequencing used bulk RNA from unsorted whole blood, so alpha and beta chains could not be paired.

As regards this clonotype: This clone's antigen is unknown. The germline gene is not matched at one end of the junction; a read error may be the cause.

Receptor libraries were prepared by 5' RACE. Sequencing was carried out with a NextSeq 500. Unique molecular identifiers were attached to individual cDNA molecules in the TCR library protocol so that sequencing error and PCR bias could be corrected. TCR alpha and beta chains were both sequenced, and the abundances of alpha and beta sequences in each sample were closely correlated with each other. Turning to the authors' computational methods: Decombinator V4 was used to perform V gene, J gene and CDR3 annotation of TCR sequences. Expanded TCRs were defined as changing significantly between any two time points under a Poisson model with p below 0.0001. Abundances of TCRs were expressed as counts per million after normalisation to the total number of TCRs sequenced in each sample. MAIT TCRs were defined by TRAV1-2 paired with TRAJ12, TRAJ20 or TRAJ33, and iNKT TCRs by TRAV10 paired with TRAJ18. VDJdb, accessed 1 November 2021, was searched for CMV, EBV and SARS-CoV-2 annotated TCRs, with TCRs annotated for multiple antigens excluded. TCRdb's own reprocessing of the public reads used fastp at Q25 and MiXCR and kept productive beta chains. Here each entry gathers all rows of one CDR3 protein and keeps the most common genes and DNA. The authors' filters were not applied to this entry. In all, the sample holds 87,000 or so distinct CDR3 sequences, and 12% to 15% of those were seen once. The ten largest make up 5% to 7.5% of the sample.

Overall results and qualifications from the work: Matching against VDJdb was skewed toward anti-spike CD8 responses, likely underestimated virus-specific expansions, and missed private and CD4 specificities.

A case-control design nested within a healthcare worker cohort in London, UK, was used, with weekly nasopharyngeal swab PCR tests and blood sampling performed. Healthcare workers were enrolled in the week of the UK lockdown, from 23 to 31 March 2020, and were followed every week for up to roughly 15 weeks. The CDR3 numbers 14 residues from cysteine through phenylalanine. This entry keeps only the CDR3 DNA: 42 bases, framed from base 1. The germline V gene sets CDR1 to SGHTA and CDR2 to FQGNSA. The sequence joins TRBV7-2 to TRBJ1-2, with TRBD1 as a weak D call on 6 bases. The source material was whole blood. This clonotype was obtained from an adult who was a healthcare worker with PCR-confirmed SARS-CoV-2 infection or an uninfected control (not recorded which). The bases read TGTGCCAGCAGCTTAGATTCCGGGGGCTATGACTACACCTTC. The translation is CASSLDSGGYDYTF.